This record looks at one T cell receptor (beta chain) sequence and its context. Antigen specificity is unknown. This record comes from a study of T cells after yellow fever vaccination. The junction had 6 bases not matched to a gene; V was cut back by 2 bases and J by 9 bases. The germline gives CDR1 MDHEN, CDR2 SYDVKM. The CDR3 contains 13 residues. General study results and limits: A small proportion of clonotypes was detected in both the CD4 and CD8 compartments.

TCRdb passed the 5' RACE reads through MiXCR, listing each CDR3 protein once. The sample records some 390,000 distinct CDR3 sequences, over 15% being singletons. The receptor was derived from a man younger than 35 who received the YFV17D yellow fever vaccine. Material: PBMCs, obtained before the yellow fever booster vaccination. This rearrangement joins TRBV28 to TRBJ1-2; the match to TRBD1 covers 7 bases. Here the CDR3 DNA reads TGTGCCAGCAGTTTAATAGGGGGCCTTCGCTACACCTTC. Its translation is CASSLIGGLRYTF.